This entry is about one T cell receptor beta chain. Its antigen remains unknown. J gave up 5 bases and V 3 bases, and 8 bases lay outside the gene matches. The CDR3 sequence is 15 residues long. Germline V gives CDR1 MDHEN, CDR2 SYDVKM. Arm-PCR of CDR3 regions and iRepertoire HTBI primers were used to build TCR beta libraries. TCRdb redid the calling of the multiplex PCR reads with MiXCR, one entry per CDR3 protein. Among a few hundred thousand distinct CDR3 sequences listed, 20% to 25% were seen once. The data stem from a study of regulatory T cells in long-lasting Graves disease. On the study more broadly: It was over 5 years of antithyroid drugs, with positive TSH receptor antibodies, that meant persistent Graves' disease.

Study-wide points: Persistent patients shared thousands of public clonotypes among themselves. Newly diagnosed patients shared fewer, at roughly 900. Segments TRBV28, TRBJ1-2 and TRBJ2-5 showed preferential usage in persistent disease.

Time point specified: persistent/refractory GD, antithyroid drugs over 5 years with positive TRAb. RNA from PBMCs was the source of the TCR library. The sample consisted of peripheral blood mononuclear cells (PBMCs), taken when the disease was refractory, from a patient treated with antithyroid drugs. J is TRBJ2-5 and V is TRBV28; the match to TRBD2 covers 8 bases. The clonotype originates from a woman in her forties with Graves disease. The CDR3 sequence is CASSFLTGGAETQYF. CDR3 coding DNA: TGTGCCAGCAGTTTCCTCACGGGAGGGGCCGAGACCCAGTACTTC.